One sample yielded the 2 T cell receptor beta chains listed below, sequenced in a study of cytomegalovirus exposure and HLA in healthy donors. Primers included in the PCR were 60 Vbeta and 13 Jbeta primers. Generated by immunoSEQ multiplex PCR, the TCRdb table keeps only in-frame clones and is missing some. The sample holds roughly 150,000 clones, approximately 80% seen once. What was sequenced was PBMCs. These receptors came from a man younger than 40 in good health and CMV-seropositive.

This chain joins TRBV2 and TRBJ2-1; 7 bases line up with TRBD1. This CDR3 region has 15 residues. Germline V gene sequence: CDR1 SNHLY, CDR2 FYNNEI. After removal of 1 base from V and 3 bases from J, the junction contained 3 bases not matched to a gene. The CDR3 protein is CASSEETGYYNEQFF. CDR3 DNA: TGTGCCAGCAGTGAAGAGACAGGGTACTACAATGAGCAGTTCTTC.

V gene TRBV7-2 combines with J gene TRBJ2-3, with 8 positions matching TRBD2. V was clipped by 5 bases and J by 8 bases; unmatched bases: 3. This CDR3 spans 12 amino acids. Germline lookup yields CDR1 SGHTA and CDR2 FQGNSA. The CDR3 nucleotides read TGTGCCAGCAGCCCGGGGGGGGCTACGCAGTATTTT. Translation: CASSPGGATQYF.